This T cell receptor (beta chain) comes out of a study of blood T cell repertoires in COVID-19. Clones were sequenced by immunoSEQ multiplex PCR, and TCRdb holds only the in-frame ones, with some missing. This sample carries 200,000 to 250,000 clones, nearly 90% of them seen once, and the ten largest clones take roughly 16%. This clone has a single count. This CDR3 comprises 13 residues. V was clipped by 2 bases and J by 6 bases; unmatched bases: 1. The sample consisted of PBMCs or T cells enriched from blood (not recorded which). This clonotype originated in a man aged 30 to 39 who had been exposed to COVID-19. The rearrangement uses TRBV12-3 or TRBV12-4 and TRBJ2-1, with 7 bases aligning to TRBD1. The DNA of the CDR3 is TGTGCCAGCAGTTTATGGGACAGCAATGAGCAGTTCTTC. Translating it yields CASSLWDSNEQFF.